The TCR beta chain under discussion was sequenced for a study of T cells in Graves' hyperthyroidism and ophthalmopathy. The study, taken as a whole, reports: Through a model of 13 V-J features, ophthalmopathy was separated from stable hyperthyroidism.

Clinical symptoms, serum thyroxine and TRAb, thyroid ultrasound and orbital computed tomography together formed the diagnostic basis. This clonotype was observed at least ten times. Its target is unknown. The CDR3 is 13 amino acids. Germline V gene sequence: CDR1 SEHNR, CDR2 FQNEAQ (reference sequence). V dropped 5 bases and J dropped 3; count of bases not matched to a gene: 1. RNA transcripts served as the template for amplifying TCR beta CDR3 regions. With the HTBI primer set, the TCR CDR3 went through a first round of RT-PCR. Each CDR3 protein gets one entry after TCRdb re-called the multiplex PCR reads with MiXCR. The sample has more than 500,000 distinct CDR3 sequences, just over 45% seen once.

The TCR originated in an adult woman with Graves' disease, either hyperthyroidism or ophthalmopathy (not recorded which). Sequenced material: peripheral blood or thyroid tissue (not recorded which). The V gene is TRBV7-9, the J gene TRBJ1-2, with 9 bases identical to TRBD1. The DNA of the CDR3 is TGTGCCAGCAGCCGGGACAGGGACTATGGCTACACCTTC. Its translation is CASSRDRDYGYTF.